The rows below give T cell receptor beta chains drawn from one sample of a study of regulatory T cells in long-lasting Graves disease. TCRdb passed the multiplex PCR reads through MiXCR, listing each CDR3 protein once. The profile covers hundreds of thousands of distinct CDR3 sequences, with roughly a fifth appearing a single time and around 15% taken by the ten largest. The source material was peripheral blood mononuclear cells (PBMCs), sampled when the disease was refractory, from a patient treated with antithyroid drugs. These receptors were collected from a female donor with Graves disease. Both conserved end residues are trimmed from each CDR3. D genes are given only for firm matches. Only part of the rows carry a size: once, few, many, or a class if the clone is expanded.

abundance | d_gene | v_gene | CDR3aa
many | TRBD2 | TRBV28 | ASSLKVGGLAGVRRYEQY
once | TRBD2 | TRBV5-1 | ASRKREGPYNEQF
many | - | TRBV5-1 | ASSLGESPSNIQY
many | - | TRBV20-1 | SARTGLDYGYT
- | - | TRBV27 | ASSLSTSHFNTEAF
- | - | TRBV5-1 | ASSLDGGFEAF
- | TRBD2 | TRBV5-1 | ASSYGGGLEGETQY
once | TRBD1 | TRBV20-1 | SAKWTGYQPQH
- | - | TRBV5-1 | ASSLTGDLYEQY
- | TRBD2 | TRBV3-1 | ASSQSSGTSYNEQF
many | - | TRBV2 | ASSKKGVANSYEQY
- | - | TRBV20-1 | SASPRELPYEQY
- | - | TRBV28 | ASHRRSSYNEQF
many | TRBD1 | TRBV28 | ASSPPGQGLRGQY
many | - | TRBV9 | ASSGSIYVYGYT
many | - | TRBV24-1 | ATSDFLGYGYT
few | - | TRBV19 | ASSDYRGLGTEAF
- | TRBD1 | TRBV28 | ASGDVGTGIEQY
- | TRBD2 | TRBV7-9 | ASSSYTSGGPGEQF
few | - | TRBV28 | ASSLFSGRGSYEQY
many | - | TRBV13 | ASSLVGRENYGYT
few | - | TRBV28 | ASSPPGAPYEQY
many | - | TRBV2 | ASWKEETQY
many | TRBD2 | TRBV28 | ASLAGGKYEQY
- | - | TRBV3-1 | ASSDQGLGGLKTQY
- | - | TRBV13 | ASSQRTGGYGYT
many | TRBD2 | TRBV3-1 | ASSQLAGGPSEEQY
- | - | TRBV15 | ATSSLHGQPQH
many | - | TRBV28 | ASSPVRYYEQY
many | TRBD2 | TRBV20-1 | SAVERELETQY
few | - | TRBV28 | ASTTQGSGNTIY
many | - | TRBV2 | ASSPGTSPRGYGYT
- | TRBD2 | TRBV5-6 | ASSREGTQKTQY
many | - | TRBV2 | ATPRGSDTEAF
many | - | TRBV28 | ASTSVEETGAPQH
many | - | TRBV29-1 | SVAPDSGNTIY
many | - | TRBV19 | ASMERWTEAF
- | TRBD2 | TRBV29-1 | SVATSGNGEQY
many | TRBD1 | TRBV7-8 | ASSEFRDRDHEQY
few | TRBD2 | TRBV27 | ASSFGRLAGNPSEQY
- | - | TRBV7-2 | ASSYGYGASDTQY
- | TRBD2 | TRBV15 | ATSRAREGADTQY
few | - | TRBV10-3 | AISEYEVRDEQY
- | TRBD1 | TRBV28 | ASTRDGTGTDTQY
few | TRBD2 | TRBV7-9 | ASSRIERERETQY
few | TRBD2 | TRBV3-1 | ASSSWTSGRAYEQY